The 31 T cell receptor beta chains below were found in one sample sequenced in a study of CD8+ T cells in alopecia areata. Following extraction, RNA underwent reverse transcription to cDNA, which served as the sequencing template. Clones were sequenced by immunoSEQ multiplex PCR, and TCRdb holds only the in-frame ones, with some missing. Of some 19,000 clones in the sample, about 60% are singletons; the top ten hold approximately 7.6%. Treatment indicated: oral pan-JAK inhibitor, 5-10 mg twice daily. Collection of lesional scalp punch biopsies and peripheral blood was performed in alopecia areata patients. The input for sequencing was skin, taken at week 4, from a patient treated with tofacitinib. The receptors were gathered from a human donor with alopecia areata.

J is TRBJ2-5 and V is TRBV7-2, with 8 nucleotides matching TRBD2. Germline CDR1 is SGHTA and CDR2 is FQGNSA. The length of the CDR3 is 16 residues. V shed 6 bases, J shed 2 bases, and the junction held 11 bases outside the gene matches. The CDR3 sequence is CASSRVTSGEQETQYF. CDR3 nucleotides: TGTGCCAGCAGTCGGGTAACTAGCGGAGAACAAGAGACCCAGTACTTC.

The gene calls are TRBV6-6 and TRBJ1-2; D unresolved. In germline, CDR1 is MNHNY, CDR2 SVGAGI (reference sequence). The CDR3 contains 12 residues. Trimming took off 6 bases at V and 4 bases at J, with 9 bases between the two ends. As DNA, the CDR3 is TGTGCCAGCAGGTCAGGCACCTATGGCTACACCTTC. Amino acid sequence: CASRSGTYGYTF.

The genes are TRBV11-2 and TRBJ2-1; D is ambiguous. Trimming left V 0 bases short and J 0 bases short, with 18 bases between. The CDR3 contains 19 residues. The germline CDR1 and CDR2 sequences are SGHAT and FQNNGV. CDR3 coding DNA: TGTGCCAGCAGCTTAGATAGTCCGGCCCTCTCAAGCTCCTACAATGAGCAGTTCTTC. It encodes CASSLDSPALSSSYNEQFF.

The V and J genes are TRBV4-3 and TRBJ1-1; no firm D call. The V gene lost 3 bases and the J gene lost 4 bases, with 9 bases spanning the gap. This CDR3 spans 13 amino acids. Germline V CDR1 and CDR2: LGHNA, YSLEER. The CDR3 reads CASSQGSSTEAFF. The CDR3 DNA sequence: TGCGCCAGCAGCCAGGGTTCAAGCACTGAAGCTTTCTTT.

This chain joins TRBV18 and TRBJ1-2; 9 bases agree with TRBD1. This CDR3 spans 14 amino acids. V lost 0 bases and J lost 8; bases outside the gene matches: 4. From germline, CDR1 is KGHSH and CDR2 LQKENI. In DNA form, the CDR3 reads TGTGCCAGCTCACCACCGGGACAGGGTTTGGGCTACACCTTC. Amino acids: CASSPPGQGLGYTF.

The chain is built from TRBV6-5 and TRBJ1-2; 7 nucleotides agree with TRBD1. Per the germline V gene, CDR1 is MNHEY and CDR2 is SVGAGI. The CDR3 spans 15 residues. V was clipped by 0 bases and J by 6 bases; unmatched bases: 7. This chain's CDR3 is CASSYSLTTGHGYTF. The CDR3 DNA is TGTGCCAGCAGTTACTCCCTAACGACAGGGCATGGCTACACCTTC.

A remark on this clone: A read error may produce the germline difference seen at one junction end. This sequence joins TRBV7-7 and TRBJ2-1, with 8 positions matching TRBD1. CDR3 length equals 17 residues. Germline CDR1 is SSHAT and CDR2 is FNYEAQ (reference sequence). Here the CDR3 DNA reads TGTGCTAGCAGCCCCTCGGCGGGGACAGGAGTAGACAATGAGCAGTTCTTC. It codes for CASSPSAGTGVDNEQFF.

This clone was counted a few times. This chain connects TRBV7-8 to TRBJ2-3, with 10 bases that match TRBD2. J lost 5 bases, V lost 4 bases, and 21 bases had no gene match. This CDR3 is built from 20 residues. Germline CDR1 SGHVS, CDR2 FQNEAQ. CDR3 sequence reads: CASSSRGGSGGAFRRDTQYF. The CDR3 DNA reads TGTGCCAGCAGCTCCCGGGGGGGGAGCGGGGGGGCGTTTCGCCGAGATACGCAGTATTTT.

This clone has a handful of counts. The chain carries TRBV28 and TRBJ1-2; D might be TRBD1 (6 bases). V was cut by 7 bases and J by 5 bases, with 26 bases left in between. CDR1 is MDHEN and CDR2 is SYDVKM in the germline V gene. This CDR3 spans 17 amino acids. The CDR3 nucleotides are TGTGCCAGCACTTCTATTACTCAACAGGGAAAGCGTTATGGCTACACCTTC. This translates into CASTSITQQGKRYGYTF.

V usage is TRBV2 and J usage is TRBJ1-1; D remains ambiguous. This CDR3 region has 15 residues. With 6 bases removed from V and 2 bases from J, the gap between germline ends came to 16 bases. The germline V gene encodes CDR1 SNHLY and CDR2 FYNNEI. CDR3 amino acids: CASSSDVTQNTEAFF. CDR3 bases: TGTGCCAGCAGCTCCGATGTGACGCAAAACACTGAAGCTTTCTTT. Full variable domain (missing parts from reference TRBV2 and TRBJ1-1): EPEVTQTPSHQVTQMGQEVILRCVPISNHLYFYWYRQILGQKVEFLVSFYNNEISEKSEIFDDQFSVERPDGSNFTLKIRSTKLEDSAMYFCASSSDVTQNTEAFFGQGTRLTVV.

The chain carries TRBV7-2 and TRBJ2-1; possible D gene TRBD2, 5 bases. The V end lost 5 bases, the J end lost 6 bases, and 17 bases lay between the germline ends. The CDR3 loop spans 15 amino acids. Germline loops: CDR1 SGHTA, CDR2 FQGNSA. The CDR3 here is CASSLRGTYCNEQFF. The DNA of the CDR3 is TGTGCCAGCAGCCTCCGGGGTACCTACTGCAATGAGCAGTTCTTC.

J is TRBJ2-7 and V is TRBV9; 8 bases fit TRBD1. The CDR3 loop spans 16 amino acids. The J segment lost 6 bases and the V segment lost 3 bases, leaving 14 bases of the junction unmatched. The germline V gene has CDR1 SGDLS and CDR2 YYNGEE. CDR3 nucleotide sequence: TGTGCCAGCAGCGGAGGACAGGGCGGTTTACCTGGCGAGCAGTACTTC. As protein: CASSGGQGGLPGEQYF.

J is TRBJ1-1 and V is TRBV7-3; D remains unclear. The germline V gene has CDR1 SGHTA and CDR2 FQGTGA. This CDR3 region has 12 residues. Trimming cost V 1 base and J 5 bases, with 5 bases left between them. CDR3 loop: CASSLSGTEAFF. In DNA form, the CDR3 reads TGTGCCAGCAGCTTAAGCGGTACTGAAGCTTTCTTT. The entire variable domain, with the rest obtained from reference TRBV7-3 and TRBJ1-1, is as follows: GAGVSQTPSNKVTEKGKYVELRCDPISGHTALYWYRQSLGQGPEFLIYFQGTGAADDSGLPNDRFFAVRPEGSVSTLKIQRTERGDSAVYLCASSLSGTEAFFGQGTRLTVV.

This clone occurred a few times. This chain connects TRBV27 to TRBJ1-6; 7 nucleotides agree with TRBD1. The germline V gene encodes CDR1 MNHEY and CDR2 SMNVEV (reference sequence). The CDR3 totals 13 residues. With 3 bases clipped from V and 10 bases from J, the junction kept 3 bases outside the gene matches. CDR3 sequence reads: CASSFRGGSPLHF. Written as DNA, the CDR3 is TGTGCCAGCAGTTTCAGGGGGGGATCACCCCTCCACTTT.

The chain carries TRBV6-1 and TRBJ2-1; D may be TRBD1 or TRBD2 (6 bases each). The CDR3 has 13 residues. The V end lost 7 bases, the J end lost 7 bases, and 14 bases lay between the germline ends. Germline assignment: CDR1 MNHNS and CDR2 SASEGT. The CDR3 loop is CASTKDSGNEQFF. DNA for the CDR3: TGTGCCAGCACCAAGGACAGCGGGAATGAGCAGTTCTTC.

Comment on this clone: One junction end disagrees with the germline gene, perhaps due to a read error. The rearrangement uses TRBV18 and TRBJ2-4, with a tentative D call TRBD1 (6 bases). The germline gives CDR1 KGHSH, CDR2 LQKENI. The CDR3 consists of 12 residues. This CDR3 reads CASSPPTGPGKF. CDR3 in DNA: TGTGCCAGCTCACCACCTACAGGGCCGGGAAAGTTC.

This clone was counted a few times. CDR3 nucleotides: TGTGCCAGTAGTATGAGGGGTATTGGGAACAATGAGCAGTTCTTC. Its translation is CASSMRGIGNNEQFF. This chain joins TRBV19 and TRBJ2-1; D is perhaps TRBD1 or TRBD2 (5 bases each). V gave up 3 bases and J gave up 5 bases, with 14 bases separating them. Germline V gene data show CDR1 as LNHDA and CDR2 as SQIVND (reference sequence). The CDR3 length is 15 residues.

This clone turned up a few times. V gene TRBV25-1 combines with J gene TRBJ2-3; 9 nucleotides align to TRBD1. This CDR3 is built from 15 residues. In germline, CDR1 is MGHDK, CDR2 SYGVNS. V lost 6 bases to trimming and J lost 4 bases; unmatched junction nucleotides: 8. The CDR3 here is CASSEGDRDADTQYF. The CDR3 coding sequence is TGTGCCAGCAGCGAGGGGGACAGGGATGCAGATACGCAGTATTTT.

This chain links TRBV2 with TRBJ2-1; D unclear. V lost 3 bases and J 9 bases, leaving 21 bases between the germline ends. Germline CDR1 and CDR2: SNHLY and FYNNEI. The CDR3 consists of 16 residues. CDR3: CASSDPTGPVGFEQFF. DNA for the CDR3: TGTGCCAGCAGTGACCCCACCGGACCCGTCGGGTTTGAGCAGTTCTTC.

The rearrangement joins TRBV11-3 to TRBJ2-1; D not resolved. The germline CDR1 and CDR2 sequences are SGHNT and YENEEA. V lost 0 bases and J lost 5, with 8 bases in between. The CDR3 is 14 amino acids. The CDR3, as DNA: TGTGCCAGCAGCTTAGACAGTAGGGACAATGAGCAGTTCTTC. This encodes CASSLDSRDNEQFF.

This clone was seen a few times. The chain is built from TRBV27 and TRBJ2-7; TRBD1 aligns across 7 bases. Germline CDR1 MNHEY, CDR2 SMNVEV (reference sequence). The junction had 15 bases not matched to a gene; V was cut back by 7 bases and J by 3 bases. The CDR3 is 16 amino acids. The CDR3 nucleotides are TGTGCCAGCATGCCCCGGGGCAGGGGGTCAGGCTACGAGCAGTACTTC. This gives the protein CASMPRGRGSGYEQYF.

CDR3 in amino acids: CASSASRGGMSDTQYF. As DNA, the CDR3 is TGTGCCAGCAGCGCATCCAGGGGGGGGATGTCAGATACGCAGTATTTT. The chain uses TRBV7-9 and TRBJ2-3, with D perhaps being TRBD1 or TRBD2 (7 bases each). Germline lookup yields CDR1 SEHNR and CDR2 FQNEAQ (reference sequence). The CDR3 is made up of 16 amino acids. Trimming pared 5 bases from V and 4 bases from J, leaving 19 bases between.

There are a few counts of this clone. The chain's CDR3 is CSVEGQPSGNTIYF. The CDR3, as DNA: TGCAGCGTTGAAGGGCAGCCCTCTGGAAACACCATATATTTT. The V gene is TRBV29-1, the J gene TRBJ1-3; D gene uncertain. The germline V and J ends were trimmed by 1 base and 0 bases, with 7 bases remaining between them. CDR1 is SQVTM, CDR2 ANQGSEA, per germline. CDR3 length: 14 residues.

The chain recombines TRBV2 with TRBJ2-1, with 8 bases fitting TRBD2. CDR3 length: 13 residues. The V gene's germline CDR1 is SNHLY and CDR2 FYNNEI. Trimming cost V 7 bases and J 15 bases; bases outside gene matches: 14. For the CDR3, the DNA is TGTGCCAGCATGGGAGCGGGGGCACCGGGTCTGTTCTTC. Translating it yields CASMGAGAPGLFF. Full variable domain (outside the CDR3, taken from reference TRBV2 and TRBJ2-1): EPEVTQTPSHQVTQMGQEVILRCVPISNHLYFYWYRQILGQKVEFLVSFYNNEISEKSEIFDDQFSVERPDGSNFTLKIRSTKLEDSAMYFCASMGAGAPGLFFGPGTRLTVL.

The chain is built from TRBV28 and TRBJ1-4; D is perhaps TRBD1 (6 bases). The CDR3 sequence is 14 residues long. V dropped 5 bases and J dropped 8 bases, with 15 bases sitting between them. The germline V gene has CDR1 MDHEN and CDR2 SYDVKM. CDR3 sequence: CASSTTQGGEKLFF. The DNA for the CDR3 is TGTGCCAGCAGTACGACACAGGGAGGGGAAAAACTGTTTTTT.

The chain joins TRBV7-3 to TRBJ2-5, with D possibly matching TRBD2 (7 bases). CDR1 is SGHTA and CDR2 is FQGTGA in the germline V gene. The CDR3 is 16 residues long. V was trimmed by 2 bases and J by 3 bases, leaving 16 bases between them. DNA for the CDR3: TGTGCCAGCAGCTTAGGCATTTCGGGGGGCGAAGAGACCCAGTACTTC. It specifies CASSLGISGGEETQYF.

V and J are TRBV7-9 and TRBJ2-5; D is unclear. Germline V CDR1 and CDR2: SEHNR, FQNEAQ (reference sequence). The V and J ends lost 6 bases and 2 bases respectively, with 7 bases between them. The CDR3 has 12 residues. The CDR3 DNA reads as TGTGCCAGCAGTGTAAGACAAGAGACCCAGTACTTC. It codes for CASSVRQETQYF. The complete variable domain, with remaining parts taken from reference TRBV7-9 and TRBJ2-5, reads DTGVSQNPRHKITKRGQNVTFRCDPISEHNRLYWYRQTLGQGPEFLTYFQNEAQLEKSRLLSDRFSAERPKGSFSTLEIQRTEQGDSAMYLCASSVRQETQYFGPGTRLLVL.

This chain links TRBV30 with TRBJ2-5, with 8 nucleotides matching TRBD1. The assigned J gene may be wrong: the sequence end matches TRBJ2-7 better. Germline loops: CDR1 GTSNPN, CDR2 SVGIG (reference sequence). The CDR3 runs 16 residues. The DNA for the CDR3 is TGTGCCTGGAGTGTACGGTGGCAGGGGGCGAGGAACGAGCAGTACTTC. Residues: CAWSVRWQGARNEQYF.

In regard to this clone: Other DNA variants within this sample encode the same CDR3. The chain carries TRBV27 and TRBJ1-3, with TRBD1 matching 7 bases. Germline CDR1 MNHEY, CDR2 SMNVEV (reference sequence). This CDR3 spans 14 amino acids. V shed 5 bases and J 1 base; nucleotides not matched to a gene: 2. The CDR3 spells CASSPRGSGNTIYF. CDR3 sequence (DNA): TGTGCCAGCAGTCCCAGGGGGTCTGGAAACACCATATATTTT.

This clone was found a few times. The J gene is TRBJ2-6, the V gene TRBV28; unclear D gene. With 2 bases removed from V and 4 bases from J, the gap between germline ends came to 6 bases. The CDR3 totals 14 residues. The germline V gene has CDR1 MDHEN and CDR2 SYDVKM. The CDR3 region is CASSLRAGANVLTF. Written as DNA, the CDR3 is TGTGCCAGCAGTTTAAGAGCCGGGGCCAACGTCCTGACTTTC.

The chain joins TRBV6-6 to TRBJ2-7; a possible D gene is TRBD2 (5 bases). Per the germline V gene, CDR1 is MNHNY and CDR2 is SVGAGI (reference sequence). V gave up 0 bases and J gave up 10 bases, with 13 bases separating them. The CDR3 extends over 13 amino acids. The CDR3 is CASSYSSGGNQYF. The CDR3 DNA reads TGTGCCAGCAGTTACTCGAGCGGCGGAAACCAGTACTTC.